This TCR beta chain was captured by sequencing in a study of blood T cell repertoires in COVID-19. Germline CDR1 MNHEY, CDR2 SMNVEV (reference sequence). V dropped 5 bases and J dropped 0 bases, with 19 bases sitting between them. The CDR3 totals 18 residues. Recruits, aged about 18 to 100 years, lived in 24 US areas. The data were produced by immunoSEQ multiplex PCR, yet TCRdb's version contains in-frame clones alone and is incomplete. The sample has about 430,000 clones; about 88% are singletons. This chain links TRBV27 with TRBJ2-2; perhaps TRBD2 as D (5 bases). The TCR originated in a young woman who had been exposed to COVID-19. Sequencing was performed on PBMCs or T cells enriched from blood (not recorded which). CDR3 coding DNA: TGTGCCAGCAGTCCTAGCTGGGTGCGGACCGCGAACACCGGGGAGCTGTTTTTT. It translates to CASSPSWVRTANTGELFF.